This is a list of T cell receptor beta chains from one sample in a study of blood T cell repertoires in COVID-19. Libraries were prepared by immunoSEQ multiplex PCR; TCRdb keeps only in-frame clonotypes and omits some of them. The top ten clones hold around 2% of a sample with around 290,000 clones, 88% of them seen once. The sample was PBMCs or T cells enriched from blood (not recorded which). All receptors derive from a woman in her fifties or sixties in a cohort exposed to, infected with or recovered from COVID-19 (not recorded which). Both conserved end residues are part of each CDR3. D genes are given only for firm matches. Clone size is stated in some rows and not others, as once, few, many or a class when expanded.

cdr3_nt,cdr3_aa,v_call,j_call,d_call,clone_size
TGCGCCAGCAGCTTGGCCACAGGGGGGAACACTGAAGCTTTCTTT,CASSLATGGNTEAFF,TRBV5-1,TRBJ1-1,TRBD1,-
TGTGCCAGCAGTTTATCCACTTATAATTCACCCCTCCACTTT,CASSLSTYNSPLHF,TRBV28,TRBJ1-6,-,-
TGTGCCAGCAAAATGACAGGGAATACCTACGAGCAGTACTTC,CASKMTGNTYEQYF,TRBV2,TRBJ2-7,TRBD1,-
TGTGCCAGCAGGGTAGGGGGCAGGTCCTACGAGCAGTACTTC,CASRVGGRSYEQYF,TRBV28,TRBJ2-7,TRBD1,-
TGTGCCAGCAGCCAAGACCGAGGGGGGACTAGCAGGTCAGATACGCAGTATTTT,CASSQDRGGTSRSDTQYF,TRBV3-1/TRBV3-2,TRBJ2-3,TRBD2,-
TGTGCCAGCAGATCCGGACTAGCGGAAACCTACAATGAGCAGTTCTTC,CASRSGLAETYNEQFF,TRBV28,TRBJ2-1,TRBD2,-
TGTGCCACCAGCAGGGTCGGTGAGAATCAGCCCCAGCATTTT,CATSRVGENQPQHF,TRBV15,TRBJ1-5,-,-
TGTGCCAGCAGCGTCGACGGACTAGCGGGAGACACCGGGGAGCTGTTTTTT,CASSVDGLAGDTGELFF,TRBV9,TRBJ2-2,TRBD2,-
TGTGCCAGCATGGACAGTTCGGGGAGATTTGAAAAACTGTTTTTT,CASMDSSGRFEKLFF,TRBV28,TRBJ1-4,-,-
TGCGCCAGCAGCCATCAGGGAAGTGCAGGCTACACCTTC,CASSHQGSAGYTF,TRBV5-1,TRBJ1-2,-,once
TGTGCCAGCAGCGTAGGGACAGGGGGCTCAAGACAGCCCCAGCATTTT,CASSVGTGGSRQPQHF,TRBV9,TRBJ1-5,TRBD1,-
TGTGCCAGCAGCGTCGACCGGAGCTATGGCTACACCTTC,CASSVDRSYGYTF,TRBV5-4,TRBJ1-2,-,-
TGTGCCAGCAGCCGCCGCCTAGCTCCTTCCTACAATGAGCAGTTCTTC,CASSRRLAPSYNEQFF,TRBV27,TRBJ2-1,-,-
TGCGCCAGCAGCTACCAGGGCTGGACCGGGGAGCTGTTTTTT,CASSYQGWTGELFF,TRBV5-1,TRBJ2-2,-,-
TGTGCCAGCAGCCGAACAATCTACGAGCAGTACTTC,CASSRTIYEQYF,TRBV3-1/TRBV3-2,TRBJ2-7,-,few
TGTGCCAGTAGTACACTAGCGGGAATGTCCTACGAGCAGTACTTC,CASSTLAGMSYEQYF,TRBV19,TRBJ2-7,TRBD2,-
TGTGCCAGCAGTATTGTCAGCGGAGCTTACTACGAGCAGTACTTC,CASSIVSGAYYEQYF,TRBV27,TRBJ2-7,-,-
TGTGCCAGCAGCTTAGACCTCTCGAGCTACAATGAGCAGTTCTTC,CASSLDLSSYNEQFF,TRBV11-3,TRBJ2-1,-,-
TGTGCCAGCAGCAGGGGGACGGGCACAGATACGCAGTATTTT,CASSRGTGTDTQYF,TRBV2,TRBJ2-3,TRBD1,-
TGTGCCAGCAGCTTAGCTCCGGGGGCCTACGAGCAGTACTTC,CASSLAPGAYEQYF,TRBV7-3,TRBJ2-7,-,-